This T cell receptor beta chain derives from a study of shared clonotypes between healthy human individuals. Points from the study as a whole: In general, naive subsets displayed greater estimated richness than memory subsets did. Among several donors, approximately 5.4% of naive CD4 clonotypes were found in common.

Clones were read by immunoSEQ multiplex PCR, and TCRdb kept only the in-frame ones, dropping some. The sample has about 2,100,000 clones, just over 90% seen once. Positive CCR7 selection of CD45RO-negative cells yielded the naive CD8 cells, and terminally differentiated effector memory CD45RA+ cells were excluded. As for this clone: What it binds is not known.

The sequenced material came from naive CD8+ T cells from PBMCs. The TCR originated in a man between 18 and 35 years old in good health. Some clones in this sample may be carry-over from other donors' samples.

This CDR3 reads CATHGQGDTGELFF. The CDR3 DNA reads as TGTGCCACCCATGGACAGGGCGACACCGGGGAGCTGTTTTTT. The chain joins TRBV7-9 to TRBJ2-2; 8 bases are shared with TRBD1. The CDR3 spans 14 residues. Germline V lookup: CDR1 SEHNR, CDR2 FQNEAQ (reference sequence). V trimming: 10 bases; J trimming: 3 bases; junction bases outside the gene matches: 7.